The source of this TCR beta chain is a study of control samples from healthy donors and cancer patients. Only in-frame clones appear in the TCRdb table, and some are missing; sequencing was by immunoSEQ multiplex PCR. This sample has 50,000 to 65,000 clones, with 85% to 95% found just once. The CDR3 has 14 amino acids. V was pared by 6 bases and J by 3 bases, with 13 bases between. Germline V gives CDR1 SGHVS, CDR2 FQNEAQ. The sequenced material came from PBMCs. The receptor was isolated from a man aged 25-45 years with colorectal cancer. The chain is built from TRBV7-8 and TRBJ2-3, with D unresolved. CDR3 DNA: TGTGCCAGCAGTAGTCAGGAGTGGACAGATACGCAGTATTTT. As protein: CASSSQEWTDTQYF.